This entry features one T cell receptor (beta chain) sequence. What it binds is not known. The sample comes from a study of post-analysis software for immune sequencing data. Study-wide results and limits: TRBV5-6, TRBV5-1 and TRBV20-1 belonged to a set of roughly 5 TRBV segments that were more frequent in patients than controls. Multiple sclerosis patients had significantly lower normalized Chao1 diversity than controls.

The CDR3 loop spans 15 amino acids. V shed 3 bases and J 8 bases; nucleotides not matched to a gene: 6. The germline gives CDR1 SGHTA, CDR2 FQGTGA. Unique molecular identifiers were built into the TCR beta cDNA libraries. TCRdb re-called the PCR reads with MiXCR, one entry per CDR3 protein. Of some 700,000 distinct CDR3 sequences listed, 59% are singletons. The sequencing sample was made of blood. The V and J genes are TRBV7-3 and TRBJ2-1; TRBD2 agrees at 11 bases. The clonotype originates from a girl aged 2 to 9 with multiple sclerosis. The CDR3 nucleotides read TGTGCCAGCAGCTTTGCTACTAGCGGGAGTGATGAGCAGTTCTTC. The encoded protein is CASSFATSGSDEQFF.